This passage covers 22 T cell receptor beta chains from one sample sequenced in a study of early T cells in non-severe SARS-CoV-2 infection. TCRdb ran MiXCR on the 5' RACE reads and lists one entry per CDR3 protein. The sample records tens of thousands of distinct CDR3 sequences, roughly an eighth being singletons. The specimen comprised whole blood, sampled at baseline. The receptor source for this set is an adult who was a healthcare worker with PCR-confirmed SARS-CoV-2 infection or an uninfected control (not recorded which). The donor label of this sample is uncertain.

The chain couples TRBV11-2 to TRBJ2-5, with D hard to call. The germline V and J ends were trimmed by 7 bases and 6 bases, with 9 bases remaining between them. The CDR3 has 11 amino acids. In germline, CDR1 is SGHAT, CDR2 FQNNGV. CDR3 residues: CASNTLQTQYF. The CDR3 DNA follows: TGTGCCAGCAACACGCTCCAGACCCAGTACTTC.

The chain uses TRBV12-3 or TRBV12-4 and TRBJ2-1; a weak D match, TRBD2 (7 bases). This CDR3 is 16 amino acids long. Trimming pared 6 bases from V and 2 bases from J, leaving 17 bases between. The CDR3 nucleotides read TGTGCCAGCAGCACGACTGGGGGGGGCCCCTACAATGAGCAGTTCTTC. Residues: CASSTTGGGPYNEQFF.

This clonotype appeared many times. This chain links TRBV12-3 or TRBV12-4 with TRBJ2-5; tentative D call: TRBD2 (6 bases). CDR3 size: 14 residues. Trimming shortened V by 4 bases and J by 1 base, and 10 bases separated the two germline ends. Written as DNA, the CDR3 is TGTGCCAGCAGTTCTTGGGACTCCCAAGAGACCCAGTACTTC. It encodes CASSSWDSQETQYF.

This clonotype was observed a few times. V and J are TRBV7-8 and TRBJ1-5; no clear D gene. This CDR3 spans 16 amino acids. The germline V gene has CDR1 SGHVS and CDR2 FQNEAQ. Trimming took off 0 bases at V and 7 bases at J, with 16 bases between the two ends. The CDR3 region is CASSLAVAGNLQPQHF. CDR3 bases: TGTGCCAGCAGCTTAGCGGTGGCTGGGAATTTACAGCCCCAGCATTTT.

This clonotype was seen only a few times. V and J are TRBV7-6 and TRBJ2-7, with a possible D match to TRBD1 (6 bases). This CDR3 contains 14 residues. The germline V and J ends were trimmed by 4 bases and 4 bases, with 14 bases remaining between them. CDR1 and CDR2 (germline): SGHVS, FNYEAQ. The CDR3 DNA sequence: TGTGCCAGCAGCTCTTTAAAACAGGGATACGAGCAGTACTTC. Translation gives CASSSLKQGYEQYF.

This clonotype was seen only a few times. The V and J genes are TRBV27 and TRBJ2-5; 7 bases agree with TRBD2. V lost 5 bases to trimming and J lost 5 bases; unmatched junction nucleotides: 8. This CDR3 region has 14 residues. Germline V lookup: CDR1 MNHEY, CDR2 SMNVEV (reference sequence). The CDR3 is CASSPRVGGETQYF. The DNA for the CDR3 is TGTGCCAGCAGTCCCCGGGTCGGGGGGGAGACCCAGTACTTC.

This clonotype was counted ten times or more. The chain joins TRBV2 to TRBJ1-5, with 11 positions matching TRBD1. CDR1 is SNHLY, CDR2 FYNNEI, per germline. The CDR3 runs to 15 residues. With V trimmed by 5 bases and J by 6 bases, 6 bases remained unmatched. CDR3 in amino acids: CASSRTGGAGQPQHF. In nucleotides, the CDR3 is TGTGCCAGCAGTAGGACAGGGGGCGCAGGTCAGCCCCAGCATTTT.

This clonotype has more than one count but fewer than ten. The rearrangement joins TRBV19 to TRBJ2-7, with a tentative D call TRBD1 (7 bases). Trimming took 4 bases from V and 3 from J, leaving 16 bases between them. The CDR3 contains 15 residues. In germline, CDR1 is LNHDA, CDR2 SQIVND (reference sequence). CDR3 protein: CASSTGTRGDYEQYF. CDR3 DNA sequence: TGTGCCAGTAGTACAGGGACCAGGGGGGACTACGAGCAGTACTTC. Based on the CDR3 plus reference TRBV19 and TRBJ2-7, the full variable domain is DGGITQSPKYLFRKEGQNVTLSCEQNLNHDAMYWYRQDPGQGLRLIYYSQIVNDFQKGDIAEGYSVSREKKESFPLTVTSAQKNPTAFYLCASSTGTRGDYEQYFGPGTRLTVT.

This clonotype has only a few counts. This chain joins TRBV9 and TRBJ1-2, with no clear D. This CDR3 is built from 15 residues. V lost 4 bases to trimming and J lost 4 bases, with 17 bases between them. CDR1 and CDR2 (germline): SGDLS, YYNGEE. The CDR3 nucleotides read TGTGCCAGCAGCCCCCACCGCGGGCAAACCTATGGCTACACCTTC. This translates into CASSPHRGQTYGYTF.

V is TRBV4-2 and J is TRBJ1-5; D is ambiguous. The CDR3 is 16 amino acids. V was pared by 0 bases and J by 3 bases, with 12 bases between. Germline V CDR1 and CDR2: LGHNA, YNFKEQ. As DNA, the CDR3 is TGTGCCAGCAGCCAAGATCGCCTCGTATACAATCAGCCCCAGCATTTT. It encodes CASSQDRLVYNQPQHF.

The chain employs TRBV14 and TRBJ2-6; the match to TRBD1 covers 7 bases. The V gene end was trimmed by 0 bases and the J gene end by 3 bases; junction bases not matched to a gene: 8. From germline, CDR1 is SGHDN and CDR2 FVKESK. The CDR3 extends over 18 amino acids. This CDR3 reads CASSQEFLRGRGANVLTF. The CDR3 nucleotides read TGTGCCAGCAGCCAAGAATTCCTAAGGGGGCGTGGGGCCAACGTCCTGACTTTC. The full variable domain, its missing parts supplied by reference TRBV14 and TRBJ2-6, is EAGVTQFPSHSVIEKGQTVTLRCDPISGHDNLYWYRRVMGKEIKFLLHFVKESKQDESGMPNNRFLAERTGGTYSTLKVQPAELEDSGVYFCASSQEFLRGRGANVLTFGAGSRLTVL.

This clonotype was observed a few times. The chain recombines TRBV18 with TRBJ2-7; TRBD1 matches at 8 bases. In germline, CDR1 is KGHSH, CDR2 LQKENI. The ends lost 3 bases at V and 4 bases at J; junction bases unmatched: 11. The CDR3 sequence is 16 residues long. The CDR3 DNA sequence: TGTGCCAGCTCACCGTCCGGACAGGGTTTATTTTACGAGCAGTACTTC. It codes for CASSPSGQGLFYEQYF. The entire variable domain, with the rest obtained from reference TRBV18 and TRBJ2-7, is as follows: NAGVMQNPRHLVRRRGQEARLRCSPMKGHSHVYWYRQLPEEGLKFMVYLQKENIIDESGMPKERFSAEFPKEGPSILRIQQVVRGDSAAYFCASSPSGQGLFYEQYFGPGTRLTVT.

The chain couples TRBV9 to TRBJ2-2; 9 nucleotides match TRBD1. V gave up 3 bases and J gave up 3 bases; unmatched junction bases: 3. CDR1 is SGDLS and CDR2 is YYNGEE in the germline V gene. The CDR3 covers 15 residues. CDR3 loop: CASSGQGGHTGELFF. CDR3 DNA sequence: TGTGCCAGCAGCGGACAGGGGGGTCACACCGGGGAGCTGTTTTTT.

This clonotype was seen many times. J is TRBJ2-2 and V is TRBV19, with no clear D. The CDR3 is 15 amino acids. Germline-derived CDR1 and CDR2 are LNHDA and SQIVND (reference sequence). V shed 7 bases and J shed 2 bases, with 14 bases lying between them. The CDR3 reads CASTARYRNTGELFF. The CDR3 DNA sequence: TGTGCCAGTACCGCCCGCTACAGAAACACCGGGGAGCTGTTTTTT.

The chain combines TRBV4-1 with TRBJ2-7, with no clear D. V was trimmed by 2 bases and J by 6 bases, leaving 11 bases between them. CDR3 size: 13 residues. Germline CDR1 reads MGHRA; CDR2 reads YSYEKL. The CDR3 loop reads CASSQTQDGEQYF. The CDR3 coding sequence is TGCGCCAGCAGCCAAACCCAGGATGGCGAGCAGTACTTC.

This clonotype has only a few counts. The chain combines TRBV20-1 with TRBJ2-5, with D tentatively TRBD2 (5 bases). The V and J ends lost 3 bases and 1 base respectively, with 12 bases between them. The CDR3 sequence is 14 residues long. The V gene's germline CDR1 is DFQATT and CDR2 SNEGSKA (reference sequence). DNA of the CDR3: TGCAGTGCTAGCATAGGCCTAGCCCAAGAGACCCAGTACTTC. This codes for CSASIGLAQETQYF.

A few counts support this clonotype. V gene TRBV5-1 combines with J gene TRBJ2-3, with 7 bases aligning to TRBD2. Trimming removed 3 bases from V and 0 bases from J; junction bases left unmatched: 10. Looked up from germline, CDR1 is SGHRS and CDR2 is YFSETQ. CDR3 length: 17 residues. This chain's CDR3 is CASSWGGGEISTDTQYF. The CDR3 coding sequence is TGCGCCAGCAGCTGGGGGGGTGGCGAAATTAGCACAGATACGCAGTATTTT.

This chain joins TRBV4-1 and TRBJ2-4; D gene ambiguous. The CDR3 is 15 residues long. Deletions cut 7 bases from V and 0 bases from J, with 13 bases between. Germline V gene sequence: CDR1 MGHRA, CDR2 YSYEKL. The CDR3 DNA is TGCGCCAGCACGCCAGAAAGACTAGCCAAAAACATTCAGTACTTC. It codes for CASTPERLAKNIQYF.

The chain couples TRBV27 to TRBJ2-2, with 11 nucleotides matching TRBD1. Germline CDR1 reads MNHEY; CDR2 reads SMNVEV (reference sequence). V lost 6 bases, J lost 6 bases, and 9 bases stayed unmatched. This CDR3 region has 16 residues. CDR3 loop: CASSQDRGRLSGELFF. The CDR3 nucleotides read TGTGCCAGCAGCCAGGACAGGGGGCGTTTGTCCGGGGAGCTGTTTTTT.

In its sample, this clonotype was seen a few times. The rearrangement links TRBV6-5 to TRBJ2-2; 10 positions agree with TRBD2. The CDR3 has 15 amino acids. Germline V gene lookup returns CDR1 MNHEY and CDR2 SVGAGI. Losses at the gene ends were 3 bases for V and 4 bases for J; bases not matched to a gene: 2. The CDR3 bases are TGTGCCAGCAGTTATGCTAGCGGGGGCACCGGGGAGCTGTTTTTT. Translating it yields CASSYASGGTGELFF.

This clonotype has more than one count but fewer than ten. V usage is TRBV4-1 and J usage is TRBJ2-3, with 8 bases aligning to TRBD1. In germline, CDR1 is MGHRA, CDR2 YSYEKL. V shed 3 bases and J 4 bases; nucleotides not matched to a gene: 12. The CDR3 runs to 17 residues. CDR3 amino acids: CASSHLPPGQAPDTQYF. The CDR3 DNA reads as TGCGCCAGCAGCCACCTCCCGCCGGGACAGGCCCCAGATACGCAGTATTTT.

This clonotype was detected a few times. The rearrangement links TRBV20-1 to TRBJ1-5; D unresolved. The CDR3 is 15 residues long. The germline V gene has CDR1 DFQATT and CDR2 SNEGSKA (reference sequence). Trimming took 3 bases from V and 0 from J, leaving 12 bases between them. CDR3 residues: CSASPGPDSNQPQHF. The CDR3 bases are TGCAGTGCTAGCCCCGGGCCCGATAGCAATCAGCCCCAGCATTTT.